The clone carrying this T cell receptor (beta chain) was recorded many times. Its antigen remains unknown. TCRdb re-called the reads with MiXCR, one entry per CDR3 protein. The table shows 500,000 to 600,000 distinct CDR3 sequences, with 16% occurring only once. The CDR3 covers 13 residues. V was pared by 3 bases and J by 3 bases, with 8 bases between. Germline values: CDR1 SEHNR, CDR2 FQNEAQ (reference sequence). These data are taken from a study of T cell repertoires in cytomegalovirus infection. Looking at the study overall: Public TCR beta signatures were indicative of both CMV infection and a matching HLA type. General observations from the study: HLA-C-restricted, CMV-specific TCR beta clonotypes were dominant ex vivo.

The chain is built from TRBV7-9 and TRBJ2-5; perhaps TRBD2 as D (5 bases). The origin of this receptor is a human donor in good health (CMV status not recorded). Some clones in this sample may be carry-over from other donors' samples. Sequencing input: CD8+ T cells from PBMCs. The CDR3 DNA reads TGTGCCAGCAGCTTTAGAGGGAAAGAGACCCAGTACTTC. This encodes CASSFRGKETQYF.